One and the same sample provided the 8 T cell receptor beta chains below, sequenced in a study of shared clonotypes between healthy human individuals. The method was immunoSEQ multiplex PCR; TCRdb's version includes in-frame clones alone and lacks a portion of them. This table holds around 600,000 clones, 85% to 95% found once. Naivety among CD8 cells was defined by CD45RO negativity and positive CCR7 selection, thereby excluding terminally differentiated effector memory CD45RA+ cells. Sample: naive CD8+ T cells sorted from blood. These receptors were collected from a woman aged 25 to 45 in good health.

This chain joins TRBV29-1 and TRBJ2-7; D remains ambiguous. The length of the CDR3 is 10 residues. CDR1 SQVTM and CDR2 ANQGSEA come from the germline V gene. Trimming stripped 5 bases from V and 5 bases from J, with 7 bases between. The CDR3 DNA is TGCAGCGTTCGGGTCAACGAGCAGTACTTC. It translates to CSVRVNEQYF.

This clone has just one count. The chain employs TRBV7-2 and TRBJ2-1, with TRBD2 identical over 9 bases. CDR3 size: 17 residues. Trimming at V came to 4 bases and at J to 3 bases, leaving 10 bases not matched to a gene. Germline loops: CDR1 SGHTA, CDR2 FQGNSA. The CDR3 DNA reads as TGTGCCAGCAGCTCGCGCCGGGGACTAGCAGTCTACAATGAGCAGTTCTTC. This sequence encodes CASSSRRGLAVYNEQFF.

The rearrangement uses TRBV10-3 and TRBJ2-7; a possible D gene is TRBD2 (6 bases). V lost 4 bases and J 4 bases, leaving 14 bases between the germline ends. This CDR3 is 14 amino acids long. Germline CDR1 is ENHRY and CDR2 is SYGVKD. CDR3 in DNA: TGTGCCATCAGTGGAACGGGAGCAAAGTACGAGCAGTACTTC. This sequence encodes CAISGTGAKYEQYF.

V is TRBV27 and J is TRBJ2-7; D is ambiguous. Trimming removed 2 bases at V and 2 bases at J, with 13 bases between. Germline CDR1 and CDR2: MNHEY and SMNVEV (reference sequence). CDR3 size: 15 residues. The CDR3 DNA reads TGTGCCAGCAGTTTAAACCCAAGGCCCACCTACGAGCAGTACTTC. It encodes CASSLNPRPTYEQYF.

The chain is built from TRBV5-6 and TRBJ2-7, with TRBD2 matching 14 bases. The CDR3 loop spans 17 amino acids. Germline CDR1 SGHDT, CDR2 YYEEEE. The V and J ends lost 3 bases and 0 bases, in that order; junction bases with no gene match: 5. The CDR3 spells CASSSGLAGAYSYEQYF. DNA of the CDR3: TGTGCCAGCAGCTCGGGACTAGCGGGAGCCTACTCCTACGAGCAGTACTTC.

The chain links TRBV11-2 to TRBJ2-1, with D possibly being TRBD2 (5 bases). Germline V gene lookup returns CDR1 SGHAT and CDR2 FQNNGV. V dropped 4 bases and J dropped 7 bases, with 20 bases sitting between them. The CDR3 extends over 16 amino acids. The CDR3 loop is CASSYLMGELGNEQFF. In DNA, the CDR3 is TGTGCCAGCAGCTATTTGATGGGAGAATTGGGGAATGAGCAGTTCTTC. Full variable domain (outside the CDR3, taken from reference TRBV11-2 and TRBJ2-1): EAGVAQSPRYKIIEKRQSVAFWCNPISGHATLYWYQQILGQGPKLLIQFQNNGVVDDSQLPKDRFSAERLKGVDSTLKIQPAKLEDSAVYLCASSYLMGELGNEQFFGPGTRLTVL.

This clone appeared a single time. CDR3 amino acids: CASTYGTGVETQYF. The CDR3, as DNA: TGTGCCAGCACCTATGGGACAGGGGTCGAGACCCAGTACTTC. The chain links TRBV11-2 to TRBJ2-5, with 10 positions matching TRBD1. This CDR3 has 14 amino acids. V shed 7 bases, J shed 5 bases, and the junction held 7 bases outside the gene matches. From germline, CDR1 is SGHAT and CDR2 FQNNGV.

The chain couples TRBV11-3 to TRBJ2-1; TRBD1 matches at 7 bases. Germline V gene lookup returns CDR1 SGHNT and CDR2 YENEEA. After removal of 5 bases from V and 5 bases from J, the junction contained 9 bases not matched to a gene. This CDR3 comprises 15 residues. The CDR3 reads CASSPYRGANNEQFF. The CDR3 DNA sequence: TGTGCCAGCAGCCCGTACAGGGGCGCAAACAATGAGCAGTTCTTC.